This TCR beta chain was sequenced during a study of shared T cell receptors in the human thymus. A single count supports this clone. Using immunoSEQ multiplex PCR, the repertoire was profiled, and TCRdb retains in-frame clones only, with some absent. The table records about 660,000 clones, approximately 87% of them present only once. The CDR3 length is 15 residues. V was clipped by 3 bases and J by 7 bases; unmatched bases: 9. The germline gives CDR1 ENHRY, CDR2 SYGVKD. This sample was shared with a second study, whose subject was human thymus T cells. That paper adds: Immunologically healthy infants in Finland undergoing congenital heart defect surgery were the donors. Related research described thymic repertoires that were highly overlapping among unrelated individuals.

This TCR came from a boy less than two years old with a congenital heart defect. The chain is built from TRBV10-3 and TRBJ2-7, with TRBD2 matching over 10 bases. Sequencing used thymocytes. The chain's CDR3 is CAISDPRSGRREQYF. The CDR3 DNA reads as TGTGCCATCAGTGACCCCCGTAGCGGGAGGAGAGAGCAGTACTTC.